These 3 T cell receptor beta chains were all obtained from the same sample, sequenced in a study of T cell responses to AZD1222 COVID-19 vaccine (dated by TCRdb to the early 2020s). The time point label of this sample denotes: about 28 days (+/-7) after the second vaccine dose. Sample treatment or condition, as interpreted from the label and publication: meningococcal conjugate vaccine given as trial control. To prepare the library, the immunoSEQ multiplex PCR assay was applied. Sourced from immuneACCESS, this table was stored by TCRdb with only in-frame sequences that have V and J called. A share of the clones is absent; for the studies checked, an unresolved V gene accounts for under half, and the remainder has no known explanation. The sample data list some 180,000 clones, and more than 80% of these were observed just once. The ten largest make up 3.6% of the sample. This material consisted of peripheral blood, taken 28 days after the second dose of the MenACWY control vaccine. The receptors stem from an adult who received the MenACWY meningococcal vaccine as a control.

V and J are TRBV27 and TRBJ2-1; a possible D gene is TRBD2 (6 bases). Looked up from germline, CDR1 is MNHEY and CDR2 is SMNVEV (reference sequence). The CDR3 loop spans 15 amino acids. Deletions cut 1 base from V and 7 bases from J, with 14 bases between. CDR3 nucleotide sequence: TGTGCCAGCAGTTTATGGCGGGATACTCGAAATGAGCAGTTCTTC. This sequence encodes CASSLWRDTRNEQFF.

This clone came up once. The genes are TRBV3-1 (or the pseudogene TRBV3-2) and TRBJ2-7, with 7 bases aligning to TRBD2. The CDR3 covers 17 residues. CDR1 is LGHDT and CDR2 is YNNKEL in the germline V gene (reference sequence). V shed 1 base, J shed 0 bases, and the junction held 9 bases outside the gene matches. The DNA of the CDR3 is TGTGCCAGCAGCCAAGGGGCGAGCGGGGCCATCTCCTACGAGCAGTACTTC. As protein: CASSQGASGAISYEQYF.

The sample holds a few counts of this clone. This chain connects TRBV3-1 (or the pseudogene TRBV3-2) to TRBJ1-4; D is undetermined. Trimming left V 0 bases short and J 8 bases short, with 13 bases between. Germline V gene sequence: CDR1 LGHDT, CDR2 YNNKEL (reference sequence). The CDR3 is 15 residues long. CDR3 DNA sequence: TGTGCCAGCAGCCAAGAAGGGCTTGGCAGAGAAAAACTGTTTTTT. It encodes CASSQEGLGREKLFF.